A single sample is the source of the 5 T cell receptor beta chains below, sequenced in a study of response to subunit inactivated influenza vaccine. One entry per CDR3 protein, called by TCRdb with MiXCR from the RT-PCR reads. The sample yields 500,000 or so distinct CDR3 sequences, approximately 16% seen once. Sequencing used CD4+ T cells sorted from PBMCs, obtained less than 30 months after vaccination. The source of these receptors is a man between 45 and 75 years old who received an inactivated influenza vaccine.

This chain joins TRBV27 and TRBJ2-7; 7 bases map to TRBD2. Germline loops: CDR1 MNHEY, CDR2 SMNVEV (reference sequence). V dropped 3 bases and J dropped 0; count of bases not matched to a gene: 5. This CDR3 spans 15 amino acids. The chain's CDR3 is CASSFAGDHSYEQYF. CDR3 in DNA: TGTGCCAGCAGTTTCGCGGGGGACCACTCCTACGAGCAGTACTTC.

In this sample, this clonotype turned up a few times. The chain joins TRBV20-1 to TRBJ1-2; possibly TRBD1 for D (6 bases). Trimming left V 5 bases short and J 2 bases short, with 18 bases between. The CDR3 runs to 15 residues. The germline V gene has CDR1 DFQATT and CDR2 SNEGSKA (reference sequence). As DNA, the CDR3 is TGCAGTGCTGACCTCCTTTATCAGGGGAACTATGGCTACACCTTC. This codes for CSADLLYQGNYGYTF.

The chain is built from TRBV20-1 and TRBJ2-1, with D uncertain. Trimming stripped 3 bases from V and 4 bases from J, with 10 bases between. CDR1 and CDR2 from the germline V gene are DFQATT and SNEGSKA (reference sequence). The CDR3 loop spans 13 amino acids. DNA of the CDR3: TGCAGTGCTAGGGTGATGAGATACAATGAGCAGTTCTTC. Amino acids: CSARVMRYNEQFF.

This chain connects TRBV15 to TRBJ1-5, with TRBD1 matching 10 bases. This CDR3 spans 17 amino acids. Per the germline V gene, CDR1 is LNHNV and CDR2 is YYDKDF (reference sequence). With V trimmed by 1 base and J by 4 bases, 7 bases remained unmatched. The CDR3 DNA reads as TGTGCCACCAGCAGAGGAGGGGACAGGGGCGCTAATCAGCCCCAGCATTTT. It translates to CATSRGGDRGANQPQHF.

In this sample, this clonotype turned up a few times. This chain joins TRBV3-1 and TRBJ2-7, with 8 bases identical to TRBD1. V was pared by 5 bases and J by 2 bases, with 5 bases of the junction left unmatched. This CDR3 is built from 14 residues. CDR1 LGHDT and CDR2 YNNKEL come from the germline V gene (reference sequence). This CDR3 reads CASSKRQGPYEQYF. The CDR3 DNA reads TGTGCCAGCAGCAAGCGACAGGGGCCCTACGAGCAGTACTTC.